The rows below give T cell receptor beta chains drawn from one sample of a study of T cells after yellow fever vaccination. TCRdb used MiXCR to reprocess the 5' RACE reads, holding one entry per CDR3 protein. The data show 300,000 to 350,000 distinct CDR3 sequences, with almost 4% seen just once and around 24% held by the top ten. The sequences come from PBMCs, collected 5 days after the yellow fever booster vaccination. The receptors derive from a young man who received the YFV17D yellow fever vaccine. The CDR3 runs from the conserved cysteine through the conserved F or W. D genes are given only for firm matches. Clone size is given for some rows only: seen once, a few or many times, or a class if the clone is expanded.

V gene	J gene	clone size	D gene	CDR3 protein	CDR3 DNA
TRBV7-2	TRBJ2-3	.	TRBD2	CASSFKRDSTDTQYF	TGTGCCAGCAGCTTCAAGCGGGATAGCACAGATACGCAGTATTTT
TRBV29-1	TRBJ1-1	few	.	CSVEAAMNTEAFF	TGCAGCGTTGAAGCGGCTATGAACACTGAAGCTTTCTTT
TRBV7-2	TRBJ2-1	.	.	CASSLVQAPGNEQFF	TGTGCCAGCAGCTTAGTACAGGCTCCGGGCAATGAGCAGTTCTTC
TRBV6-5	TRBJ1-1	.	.	CASSLEPPEAFF	TGTGCCAGCAGTTTAGAGCCTCCTGAAGCTTTCTTT
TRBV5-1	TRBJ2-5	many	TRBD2	CASKRGETQYF	TGCGCCAGCAAGCGGGGAGAGACCCAGTACTTC
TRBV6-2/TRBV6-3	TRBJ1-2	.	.	CASSTPGVNYGYTF	TGTGCCAGCAGTACTCCGGGCGTTAACTATGGCTACACCTTC
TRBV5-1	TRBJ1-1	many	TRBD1	CASSWTGETEAFF	TGCGCCAGCAGTTGGACAGGGGAAACTGAAGCTTTCTTT
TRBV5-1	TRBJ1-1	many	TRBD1	CASRLQGARGTEAFF	TGCGCCAGCAGACTCCAGGGGGCTAGAGGGACTGAAGCTTTCTTT
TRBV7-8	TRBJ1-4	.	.	CASRSSPFRDEKLFF	TGTGCCAGCAGATCTTCACCTTTTCGGGATGAAAAACTGTTTTTT
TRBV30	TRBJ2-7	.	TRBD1	CAWSVKGAAYEQYF	TGTGCCTGGAGTGTAAAGGGGGCCGCCTACGAGCAGTACTTC
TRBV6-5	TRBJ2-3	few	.	CASSFLGARRQYF	TGTGCCAGCAGTTTCCTCGGGGCGAGAAGGCAGTATTTT
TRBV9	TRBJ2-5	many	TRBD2	CASSVAGGRQETQYF	TGTGCCAGCAGCGTAGCGGGAGGACGTCAAGAGACCCAGTACTTC
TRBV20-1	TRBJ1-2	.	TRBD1	CSARDPRGRDYGYTF	TGCAGTGCTAGAGATCCGAGGGGGCGAGACTATGGCTACACCTTC